This entry lists 19 T cell receptor beta chains sequenced from one sample in a study of control samples from healthy donors and cancer patients. Data came from immunoSEQ multiplex PCR; TCRdb stores just in-frame clones and leaves some out. The repertoire holds fewer than 60,000 clones, with over 75% as singletons. The specimen sequenced was PBMCs. The origin of the receptors is a woman aged 60-75 years with lung cancer.

This chain joins TRBV6-1 and TRBJ2-7; D unresolved. The germline V gene encodes CDR1 MNHNS and CDR2 SASEGT. V lost 2 bases, J lost 2 bases, and 10 bases lay in between. The CDR3 is made up of 14 amino acids. CDR3 amino acids: CASSEPGIAYEQYF. The CDR3 nucleotides read TGTGCCAGCAGTGAACCCGGCATTGCCTACGAGCAGTACTTC.

This chain uses TRBV28 with TRBJ2-7; D possibly uses TRBD1 or TRBD2 (6 bases each). The CDR3 extends over 13 amino acids. The V gene lost 3 bases and the J gene lost 6 bases, with 12 bases spanning the gap. Germline V CDR1 and CDR2: MDHEN, SYDVKM. The CDR3 is CASSLGGPLEQYF. The CDR3 coding sequence is TGTGCCAGCAGTTTGGGGGGCCCTCTCGAGCAGTACTTC.

This chain connects TRBV11-2 to TRBJ2-7; D unresolved. V lost 6 bases to trimming and J lost 3 bases, with 6 bases between them. CDR1 is SGHAT and CDR2 is FQNNGV in the germline V gene. The CDR3 runs to 11 residues. The CDR3 DNA is TGTGCCAGCAGTTCAGGCTACGAGCAGTACTTC. Translated: CASSSGYEQYF.

The chain is built from TRBV19 and TRBJ1-5; 7 bases are a match to TRBD1. V shed 7 bases, J shed 4 bases, and the junction held 7 bases outside the gene matches. From germline, CDR1 is LNHDA and CDR2 SQIVND (reference sequence). CDR3 length: 14 residues. CDR3 in DNA: TGTGCCAGTACCAATGCAGGGGGGAATCAGCCCCAGCATTTT. Its protein product is CASTNAGGNQPQHF.

The V call is TRBV6-6, the J call TRBJ1-5; no firm D call. Germline values: CDR1 MNHNY, CDR2 SVGAGI (reference sequence). V lost 6 bases to trimming and J lost 0 bases, with 12 bases between them. This CDR3 is built from 15 residues. This chain's CDR3 is CASRPTRVSNQPQHF. CDR3 coding DNA: TGTGCCAGCAGACCGACGAGGGTTAGCAATCAGCCCCAGCATTTT.

The chain carries TRBV7-3 and TRBJ2-2; D uncertain. This CDR3 contains 15 residues. The germline V gene has CDR1 SGHTA and CDR2 FQGTGA. V lost 4 bases to trimming and J lost 5 bases, with 14 bases between them. CDR3: CASSSDRGVTGELFF. Here the CDR3 DNA reads TGTGCCAGCAGCTCCGACCGCGGAGTAACCGGGGAGCTGTTTTTT.

The CDR3 DNA reads as TGTGCCAGCACCATGACAGGGGCCGGCGATTCACCCCTCCACTTT. The encoded protein is CASTMTGAGDSPLHF. The J gene is TRBJ1-6, the V gene TRBV2, with 8 bases lining up with TRBD1. Germline V lookup: CDR1 SNHLY, CDR2 FYNNEI. Unmatched junction bases numbered 10, after V lost 7 bases and J lost 8 bases. The CDR3 contains 15 residues.

J is TRBJ2-1 and V is TRBV3-1 (or the pseudogene TRBV3-2), with D tentatively TRBD1 or TRBD2 (5 bases each). Per germline, CDR1 LGHDT and CDR2 YNNKEL (reference sequence). Between the trimmed V and J ends, which lost 3 bases and 4 bases, there was a span of 19 bases. The CDR3 sequence is 17 residues long. The CDR3 nucleotides read TGTGCCAGCAGCCATCTCCGAGAGGGACGGACTTACAATGAGCAGTTCTTC. Translation gives CASSHLREGRTYNEQFF.

A note on this clone: This specimen includes other DNA sequences encoding the same CDR3. The CDR3 region has the DNA TGTGCCAGCAGCCCCGGGACAGCTAACTATGGCTACACCTTC. It yields the protein CASSPGTANYGYTF. The V gene is TRBV5-4, the J gene TRBJ1-2; TRBD1 aligns across 7 bases. This CDR3 is 14 amino acids long. V dropped 4 bases and J dropped 0; count of bases not matched to a gene: 3. Germline lookup yields CDR1 SGHNT and CDR2 YYREEE (reference sequence).

This clone was seen a single time. This chain joins TRBV5-1 and TRBJ2-3; 8 positions agree with TRBD1. Germline CDR1 SGHRS, CDR2 YFSETQ. The trim removed 4 bases at V and 1 base at J, leaving 5 bases unmatched. CDR3 length: 15 amino acids. CDR3 nucleotide sequence: TGCGCCAGCAGCCAGGACAGGGACGGCACAGATACGCAGTATTTT. Encoded protein: CASSQDRDGTDTQYF.

The V gene is TRBV6-2 or TRBV6-3, the J gene TRBJ1-2; D call uncertain. This CDR3 is 12 amino acids long. Germline V CDR1 and CDR2: MNHEY, SVGEGT. Trimming shortened V by 0 bases and J by 7 bases, and 6 bases separated the two germline ends. CDR3 sequence (DNA): TGTGCCAGCAGTTACTCGAAGGCTGGCTACACCTTC. It yields the protein CASSYSKAGYTF.

This clone was counted only a few times. This sequence joins TRBV28 and TRBJ1-2; 7 nucleotides match TRBD1. The junction had 8 bases not matched to a gene; V was cut back by 6 bases and J by 4 bases. The CDR3 is made up of 14 amino acids. The germline gives CDR1 MDHEN, CDR2 SYDVKM. The CDR3 DNA is TGTGCCAGCAGCACCTCCGACAGGGTCTATGGCTACACCTTC. This sequence encodes CASSTSDRVYGYTF.

This chain uses TRBV7-3 with TRBJ1-2; tentatively, D is TRBD1 (6 bases). Germline V gene data show CDR1 as SGHTA and CDR2 as FQGTGA. The CDR3 spans 14 residues. V gave up 4 bases and J gave up 4 bases, with 13 bases separating them. CDR3 coding DNA: TGTGCCAGCAGCTACCAGACAGGTAGCTATGGCTACACCTTC. This sequence encodes CASSYQTGSYGYTF.

This clone was seen just once. This chain uses TRBV28 with TRBJ2-7; TRBD1 aligns across 8 bases. The germline V gene has CDR1 MDHEN and CDR2 SYDVKM. V shed 5 bases and J 0 bases; nucleotides not matched to a gene: 6. This CDR3 contains 15 residues. This CDR3 is CASSPRTGNSYEQYF. The CDR3, as DNA: TGTGCCAGCAGTCCCAGGACAGGGAACTCCTACGAGCAGTACTTC.

The count of this clone is one. The chain combines TRBV28 with TRBJ2-5; 7 bases map to TRBD1. CDR3 length equals 14 residues. V lost 6 bases, J lost 5 bases, and 9 bases stayed unmatched. CDR1 is MDHEN and CDR2 is SYDVKM in the germline V gene. The CDR3 DNA sequence: TGTGCCAGCAGCCACCCGACAGGGCCGGAGACCCAGTACTTC. The encoded protein is CASSHPTGPETQYF.

V is TRBV2 and J is TRBJ1-1, with TRBD1 matching over 10 bases. Trimming removed 8 bases from V and 7 bases from J; junction bases left unmatched: 7. Per germline, CDR1 SNHLY and CDR2 FYNNEI. The CDR3 is 13 amino acids. The CDR3: CASEKTGGSEAFF. CDR3 DNA sequence: TGTGCCAGCGAAAAGACAGGGGGCAGTGAAGCTTTCTTT.

This chain uses TRBV30 with TRBJ1-2, with D maybe TRBD1 (5 bases). This CDR3 contains 13 residues. Trimming pared 4 bases from V and 3 bases from J, leaving 12 bases between. Per the germline V gene, CDR1 is GTSNPN and CDR2 is SVGIG (reference sequence). CDR3 residues: CAWMGQRHYGYTF. Here the CDR3 DNA reads TGTGCCTGGATGGGGCAGCGCCACTATGGCTACACCTTC.

This clone has only a few counts. The gene calls are TRBV7-2 and TRBJ1-5; D may be TRBD1 (6 bases). The CDR3 consists of 15 residues. Germline lookup yields CDR1 SGHTA and CDR2 FQGNSA. V shed 5 bases and J shed 5 bases, with 16 bases lying between them. The CDR3 region is CASSPGGGPHQPQHF. The DNA for the CDR3 is TGTGCCAGCAGCCCCGGGGGGGGGCCTCATCAGCCCCAGCATTTT.

This clone occurred once. This sample also contains other DNA sequences that code for the same CDR3. The rearrangement links TRBV5-1 to TRBJ2-5; unclear D gene. Per the germline V gene, CDR1 is SGHRS and CDR2 is YFSETQ. Trimming cost V 0 bases and J 1 base, with 10 bases left between them. CDR3 length: 15 residues. CDR3 protein: CASSLVPGSQETQYF. The CDR3, as DNA: TGCGCCAGCAGCTTGGTACCAGGTAGCCAAGAGACCCAGTACTTC.